The 30 T cell receptor beta chains below all came from one sample that was sequenced in a study of blood T cell repertoires in COVID-19. The method was immunoSEQ multiplex PCR; TCRdb's version includes in-frame clones alone and lacks a portion of them. In the table there are fewer than 650,000 clones, about 89% of which are singletons. Sequencing was carried out using peripheral blood. The receptors stem from a woman aged 45 to 65 with COVID-19, enrolled during active disease.

This clone turned up a few times. This chain connects TRBV27 to TRBJ1-6, with 10 bases identical to TRBD1. The V and J ends lost 10 bases and 7 bases, in that order; junction bases with no gene match: 13. This CDR3 has 16 amino acids. The germline CDR1 and CDR2 sequences are MNHEY and SMNVEV (reference sequence). CDR3 sequence (DNA): TGTGCCACCCGTCCCGGGACAGGGGTCGGCAATTCACCCCTCCACTTT. This gives the protein CATRPGTGVGNSPLHF.

In this sample, this clone turned up once. In nucleotides, the CDR3 is TGTGCCAGCAGTGAAGCGGATGTGGGACAGGGTGAAGAGACCCAGTACTTC. It is translated as CASSEADVGQGEETQYF. The chain links TRBV2 to TRBJ2-5; 9 bases fit TRBD1. CDR1 and CDR2 (germline): SNHLY, FYNNEI. CDR3 length equals 17 residues. J gave up 3 bases and V 0 bases, and 8 bases lay outside the gene matches.

V usage is TRBV11-2 and J usage is TRBJ2-3; D may be TRBD2 (6 bases). Deletions cut 1 base from V and 4 bases from J, with 24 bases between. Per germline, CDR1 SGHAT and CDR2 FQNNGV. This CDR3 is 19 amino acids long. CDR3 in amino acids: CASSLVGSKRAGYADTQYF. The DNA for the CDR3 is TGTGCCAGCAGCTTAGTTGGATCGAAACGGGCGGGGTACGCAGATACGCAGTATTTT.

The J gene is TRBJ2-1, the V gene TRBV10-3, with 7 bases aligning to TRBD1. The CDR3 is made up of 13 amino acids. V was pared by 6 bases and J by 9 bases, with 8 bases of the junction left unmatched. Looked up from germline, CDR1 is ENHRY and CDR2 is SYGVKD. The CDR3 sequence is CAIRQTGVSEQFF. DNA of the CDR3: TGTGCCATCAGACAAACAGGGGTGAGTGAGCAGTTCTTC.

CDR3 sequence: CASSPTGNRNEKLFF. The CDR3 DNA reads TGTGCCAGCAGTCCAACAGGGAATCGGAATGAAAAACTGTTTTTT. The chain links TRBV6-5 to TRBJ1-4; D is perhaps TRBD1 (6 bases). V dropped 5 bases and J dropped 5 bases, with 15 bases sitting between them. This CDR3 spans 15 amino acids. Looked up from germline, CDR1 is MNHEY and CDR2 is SVGAGI.

The chain has TRBV11-2 and TRBJ2-2; TRBD1 matches at 11 bases. Trimming at V came to 6 bases and at J to 7 bases, leaving 10 bases not matched to a gene. Germline lookup yields CDR1 SGHAT and CDR2 FQNNGV. The CDR3 length is 16 residues. The CDR3 protein is CASSLYGQGAVGELFF. The CDR3 coding sequence is TGTGCCAGCAGTCTCTATGGACAGGGGGCGGTCGGGGAGCTGTTTTTT.

V gene TRBV6-1 combines with J gene TRBJ1-5, with D hard to call. Germline CDR1 is MNHNS and CDR2 is SASEGT. Trimming stripped 2 bases from V and 4 bases from J, with 9 bases between. The CDR3 sequence is 14 residues long. This chain's CDR3 is CASSEIGVNQPQHF. DNA for the CDR3: TGTGCCAGCAGTGAAATCGGGGTTAATCAGCCCCAGCATTTT.

The chain has TRBV11-2 and TRBJ2-2; D gene unclear. Germline V lookup: CDR1 SGHAT, CDR2 FQNNGV. The V end was cut by 2 bases, the J end by 4 bases, with 8 bases between. CDR3 length: 14 amino acids. The CDR3 DNA reads TGTGCCAGCAGCTTATCTTCGGGCACCGGGGAGCTGTTTTTT. It translates to CASSLSSGTGELFF.

This rearrangement joins TRBV5-1 to TRBJ1-5, with D unresolved. CDR3 length equals 15 residues. The ends were cut back, 0 bases at V and 1 base at J, with 8 bases in the middle. Germline assignment: CDR1 SGHRS and CDR2 YFSETQ. CDR3 DNA sequence: TGCGCCAGCAGCTTGGGACTGAACAGCAATCAGCCCCAGCATTTT. It yields the protein CASSLGLNSNQPQHF.

CDR3 sequence (DNA): TGCGCCAGCAGCCAGGGACAGCTCGGAGGGGATACCCAGTACTTC. This sequence encodes CASSQGQLGGDTQYF. The genes are TRBV5-1 and TRBJ2-5, with TRBD1 as a possible D gene (7 bases). Germline V lookup: CDR1 SGHRS, CDR2 YFSETQ. V lost 4 bases and J lost 8, with 21 bases in between. CDR3 length equals 15 residues.

J is TRBJ2-7 and V is TRBV5-8, with D possibly TRBD2 on 6 matching bases. CDR1 and CDR2 (germline): SGHTS, YDEGEE. The CDR3 is 15 residues long. The ends were cut back, 3 bases at V and 2 bases at J, with 15 bases in the middle. The CDR3 bases are TGTGCCAGCAGCTCGGCGGGGCAAAGGGCCTACGAGCAGTACTTC. Protein: CASSSAGQRAYEQYF.

The chain joins TRBV7-9 to TRBJ1-4, with D possibly TRBD1 on 5 matching bases. CDR1 is SEHNR, CDR2 FQNEAQ, per germline (reference sequence). The germline V and J ends were trimmed by 1 base and 3 bases, with 6 bases remaining between them. This CDR3 contains 14 residues. The CDR3 loop is CASSLGQPNEKLFF. CDR3 DNA sequence: TGTGCCAGCAGCTTAGGACAGCCTAATGAAAAACTGTTTTTT.

The gene calls are TRBV2 and TRBJ1-5; tentatively, D is TRBD1 (6 bases). Germline lookup yields CDR1 SNHLY and CDR2 FYNNEI. The CDR3 has 14 amino acids. V gave up 8 bases and J gave up 6 bases, with 17 bases separating them. CDR3 region: CASATGGGGQPQHF. DNA for the CDR3: TGTGCCAGCGCTACGGGGGGAGGGGGTCAGCCCCAGCATTTT.

The CDR3 coding sequence is TGTGCCAGCTCACCTCAGTACACCAACACTGAAGCTTTCTTT. Residues: CASSPQYTNTEAFF. This chain connects TRBV18 to TRBJ1-1; no firm D call. Trimming took off 3 bases at V and 2 bases at J, with 10 bases between the two ends. CDR1 is KGHSH and CDR2 is LQKENI in the germline V gene. This CDR3 has 14 amino acids.

This clone has a handful of counts. V usage is TRBV12-3 or TRBV12-4 and J usage is TRBJ2-7; D ambiguous. This CDR3 comprises 13 residues. V lost 7 bases, J lost 2 bases, and 12 bases lay in between. The CDR3 DNA reads as TGTGCCAGCACCCCTGGCAGGACCTACGAGCAGTACTTC. Translating it yields CASTPGRTYEQYF.

The CDR3 DNA reads TGTGCCAGCAGTTTAAAATTTCGACAGGACCACGCTGGGGCCAACGTCCTGACTTTC. It is translated as CASSLKFRQDHAGANVLTF. The rearrangement joins TRBV28 to TRBJ2-6, with a weak D call TRBD1 (6 bases). V dropped 2 bases and J dropped 2 bases, with 19 bases sitting between them. Germline loops: CDR1 MDHEN, CDR2 SYDVKM. The CDR3 covers 19 residues.

This CDR3 is CASNRGAYGYTF. The DNA of the CDR3 is TGTGCCAGCAATCGGGGGGCCTATGGCTACACCTTC. The genes are TRBV12-3 or TRBV12-4 and TRBJ1-2; D possibly corresponds to TRBD1 (6 bases). CDR3 length: 12 residues. Trimming left V 7 bases short and J 4 bases short, with 10 bases between.

V and J are TRBV10-1 and TRBJ1-5, with a weak D call TRBD1 (6 bases). Germline V gene sequence: CDR1 WNHNN, CDR2 SYGVQD (reference sequence). CDR3 length: 15 residues. V was shortened by 7 bases and J by 6 bases, with 19 bases between the two germline ends. As DNA, the CDR3 is TGCGCCAGCACTATCTACAGGGTAGGTGGTCAGCCCCAGCATTTT. Amino acid sequence: CASTIYRVGGQPQHF.

The chain links TRBV9 to TRBJ1-3; 8 bases match TRBD1. CDR3 length equals 15 residues. Germline V gene lookup returns CDR1 SGDLS and CDR2 YYNGEE. V lost 3 bases, J lost 4 bases, and 6 bases stayed unmatched. The CDR3 bases are TGTGCCAGCAGCGACCGGACAGGGCTAGGAAACACCATATATTTT. This sequence encodes CASSDRTGLGNTIYF.

The chain has TRBV11-2 and TRBJ1-2; D is uncertain. V gave up 7 bases and J gave up 2 bases, with 11 bases separating them. Germline lookup yields CDR1 SGHAT and CDR2 FQNNGV. CDR3 size: 13 residues. The CDR3 bases are TGTGCCAGCACTTTGGCGGGGAACTATGGCTACACCTTC. Protein: CASTLAGNYGYTF.

The chain uses TRBV11-1 and TRBJ2-5, with 10 nucleotides matching TRBD2. From germline, CDR1 is SGHAT and CDR2 FQDESV (reference sequence). Trimming took 3 bases from V and 3 from J; bases not matched to a gene: 1. The CDR3 is 14 amino acids. This CDR3 is CASSFSGGKETQYF. CDR3 in DNA: TGTGCCAGCAGCTTTAGCGGGGGGAAAGAGACCCAGTACTTC.

The chain links TRBV29-1 to TRBJ2-2; possible D gene TRBD1, 5 bases. Germline V gives CDR1 SQVTM, CDR2 ANQGSEA. The ends were cut back, 3 bases at V and 4 bases at J, with 12 bases in the middle. CDR3 length: 14 residues. CDR3 bases: TGCAGCGTTGATAGTGGGCAGGGCACCGGGGAGCTGTTTTTT. Encoded protein: CSVDSGQGTGELFF.

The CDR3 sequence is CASIPTSGTDNEQFF. In DNA form, the CDR3 reads TGCGCCAGCATCCCCACTAGCGGAACAGACAATGAGCAGTTCTTC. The chain uses TRBV5-1 and TRBJ2-1; 8 bases agree with TRBD2. Per the germline V gene, CDR1 is SGHRS and CDR2 is YFSETQ. This CDR3 has 15 residues. V trimming: 6 bases; J trimming: 5 bases; junction bases outside the gene matches: 10.

This chain uses TRBV29-1 with TRBJ1-2; a possible D gene is TRBD1 (6 bases). V dropped 6 bases and J dropped 3 bases, with 11 bases sitting between them. The CDR3 covers 12 residues. Germline V gene data show CDR1 as SQVTM and CDR2 as ANQGSEA. The CDR3 DNA reads TGCAGCGTGGGTGAGGGGGACTATGGCTACACCTTC. It yields the protein CSVGEGDYGYTF.

This chain uses TRBV9 with TRBJ1-3; D remains unclear. V shed 2 bases and J shed 6 bases, with 12 bases lying between them. There are 14 residues in the CDR3. Germline CDR1 SGDLS, CDR2 YYNGEE. CDR3 coding DNA: TGTGCCAGCAGCGTCACAGTTAATCCAAACACCATATATTTT. Translation: CASSVTVNPNTIYF.

The chain carries TRBV5-1 and TRBJ2-1; 14 bases line up with TRBD2. Per germline, CDR1 SGHRS and CDR2 YFSETQ. V shed 0 bases and J 7 bases; nucleotides not matched to a gene: 6. The CDR3 extends over 17 amino acids. CDR3 sequence (DNA): TGCGCCAGCAGCTTGGAGACTAGCGGGGGGGCGGTTAATGAGCAGTTCTTC. It encodes CASSLETSGGAVNEQFF.

A word on this clone: The sample has other DNA sequences that encode this CDR3 too. V gene TRBV30 combines with J gene TRBJ1-3; possible D gene TRBD1, 5 bases. Germline V lookup: CDR1 GTSNPN, CDR2 SVGIG (reference sequence). The CDR3 extends over 13 amino acids. V gave up 4 bases and J gave up 2 bases, with 9 bases separating them. This CDR3 is CAWTGGTGNTIYF. CDR3 coding DNA: TGTGCCTGGACTGGGGGGACTGGAAACACCATATATTTT.

This clone was seen more than once but under ten times. The genes are TRBV19 and TRBJ1-5, with TRBD1 matching over 9 bases. Trimming at V came to 6 bases and at J to 7 bases, leaving 7 bases not matched to a gene. The CDR3 has 14 residues. Germline V CDR1 and CDR2: LNHDA, SQIVND (reference sequence). The CDR3 DNA follows: TGTGCCAGTAGGCCGACAGGGGGAGGACAGCCCCAGCATTTT. Protein sequence: CASRPTGGGQPQHF. Complete variable domain (other parts from reference TRBV19 and TRBJ1-5): DGGITQSPKYLFRKEGQNVTLSCEQNLNHDAMYWYRQDPGQGLRLIYYSQIVNDFQKGDIAEGYSVSREKKESFPLTVTSAQKNPTAFYLCASRPTGGGQPQHFGDGTRLSIL.

J is TRBJ1-3 and V is TRBV12-3 or TRBV12-4, with TRBD1 as a possible D gene (5 bases). Between the trimmed V and J ends, which lost 3 bases and 8 bases, there was a span of 8 bases. CDR3 length: 12 amino acids. The CDR3: CASSFSGDTIYF. The DNA for the CDR3 is TGTGCCAGCAGTTTTTCGGGGGACACCATATATTTT.

V usage is TRBV4-1 and J usage is TRBJ2-1; D may be TRBD2 (5 bases). Trimming left V 1 base short and J 7 bases short, with 14 bases between. The CDR3 length is 15 residues. Germline CDR1 MGHRA, CDR2 YSYEKL. Here the CDR3 DNA reads TGCGCCAGCAGCCAAGTTGCTAGCCCCCTGAATGAGCAGTTCTTC. It translates to CASSQVASPLNEQFF.